This is a list of T cell receptor beta chains from one sample in a study of blood T cell repertoires in COVID-19. The table came from immunoSEQ multiplex PCR; TCRdb's copy has only in-frame clones and leaves some out. The repertoire has roughly 370,000 clones, approximately 90% of them found once; the top ten carry roughly a tenth. The sample consisted of PBMCs or T cells enriched from blood (not recorded which). The receptor source for this set is a woman aged 50 to 60 who had recovered from COVID-19. Both conserved end residues are part of each CDR3. Each record gives: CDR3 length, J gene, V gene, D gene, CDR3 protein. A D gene is named only where the DNA matches it firmly.

length: 14
J: TRBJ1-1
V: TRBV18
D: NA
CDR3: CASSPVRTNTEAFF

length: 16
J: TRBJ1-1
V: TRBV7-8
D: NA
CDR3: CASSHRGAGKNTEAFF

length: 14
J: TRBJ2-1
V: TRBV6-6
D: NA
CDR3: CASSSTSESPYQFF

length: 11
J: TRBJ1-2
V: TRBV19
D: NA
CDR3: CASINFYGYTF

length: 16
J: TRBJ2-2
V: TRBV19
D: TRBD2
CDR3: CASSIPGLVRTGELFF

length: 15
J: TRBJ1-6
V: TRBV18
D: TRBD1
CDR3: CASAAGQVHNSPLHF

length: 15
J: TRBJ1-6
V: TRBV19
D: NA
CDR3: CASSTRQVYNSPLHF

length: 16
J: TRBJ2-3
V: TRBV4-3
D: NA
CDR3: CASSQDPDLSTDTQYF

length: 11
J: TRBJ1-6
V: TRBV30
D: NA
CDR3: CAWSVSSPLHF

length: 16
J: TRBJ1-4
V: TRBV19
D: NA
CDR3: CASSIPWGATNEKLFF